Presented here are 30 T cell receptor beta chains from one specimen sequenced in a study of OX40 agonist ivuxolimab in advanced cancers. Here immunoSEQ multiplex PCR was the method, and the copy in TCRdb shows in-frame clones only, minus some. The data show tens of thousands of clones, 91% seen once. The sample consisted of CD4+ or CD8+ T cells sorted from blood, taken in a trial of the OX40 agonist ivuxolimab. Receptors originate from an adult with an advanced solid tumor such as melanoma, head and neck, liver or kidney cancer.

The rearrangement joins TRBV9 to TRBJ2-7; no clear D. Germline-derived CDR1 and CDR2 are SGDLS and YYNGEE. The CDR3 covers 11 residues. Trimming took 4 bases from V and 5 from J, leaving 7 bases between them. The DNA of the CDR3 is TGTGCCAGCAGCTCCGGCGACGAGCAGTACTTC. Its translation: CASSSGDEQYF. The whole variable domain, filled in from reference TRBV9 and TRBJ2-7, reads DSGVTQTPKHLITATGQRVTLRCSPRSGDLSVYWYQQSLDQGLQFLIQYYNGEERAKGNILERFSAQQFPDLHSELNLSSLELGDSALYFCASSSGDEQYFGPGTRLTVT.

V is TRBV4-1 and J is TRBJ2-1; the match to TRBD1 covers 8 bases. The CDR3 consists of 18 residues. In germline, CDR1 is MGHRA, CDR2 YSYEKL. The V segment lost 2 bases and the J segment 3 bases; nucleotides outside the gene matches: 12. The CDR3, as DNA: TGCGCCAGCAGCCAAAGGGCTGGGGCAGGGGGCATCTACAATGAGCAGTTCTTC. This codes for CASSQRAGAGGIYNEQFF.

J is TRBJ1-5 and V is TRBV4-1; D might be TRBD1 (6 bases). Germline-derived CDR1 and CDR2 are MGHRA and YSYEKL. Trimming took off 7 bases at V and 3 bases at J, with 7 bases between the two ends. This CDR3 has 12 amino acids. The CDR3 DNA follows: TGCGCCAGCAAGGGGGACAATCAGCCCCAGCATTTT. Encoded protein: CASKGDNQPQHF.

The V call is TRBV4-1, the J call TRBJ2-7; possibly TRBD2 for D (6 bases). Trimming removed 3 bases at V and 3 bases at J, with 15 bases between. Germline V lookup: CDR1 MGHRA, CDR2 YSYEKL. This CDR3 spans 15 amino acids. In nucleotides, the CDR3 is TGCGCCAGCAGCCAGGAGGGCAGGACCCTCTACGAGCAGTACTTC. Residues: CASSQEGRTLYEQYF.

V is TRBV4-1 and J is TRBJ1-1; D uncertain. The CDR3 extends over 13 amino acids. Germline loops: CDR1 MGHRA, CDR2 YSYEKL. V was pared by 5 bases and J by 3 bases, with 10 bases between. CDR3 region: CASSFLLDTEAFF. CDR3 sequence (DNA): TGCGCCAGCAGCTTCCTGCTCGACACTGAAGCTTTCTTT.

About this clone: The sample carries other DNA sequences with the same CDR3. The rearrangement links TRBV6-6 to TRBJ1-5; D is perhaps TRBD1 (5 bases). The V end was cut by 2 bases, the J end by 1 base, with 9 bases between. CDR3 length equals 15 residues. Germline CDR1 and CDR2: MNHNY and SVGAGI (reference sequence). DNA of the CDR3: TGTGCCAGCAGTTACCTAGGGGACAGCAATCAGCCCCAGCATTTT. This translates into CASSYLGDSNQPQHF.

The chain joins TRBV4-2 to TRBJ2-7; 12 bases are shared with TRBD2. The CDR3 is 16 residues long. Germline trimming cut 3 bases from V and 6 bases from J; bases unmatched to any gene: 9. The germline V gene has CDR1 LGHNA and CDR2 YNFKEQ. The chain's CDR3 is CASSQAMTSGSSEQYF. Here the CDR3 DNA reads TGTGCCAGCAGCCAGGCCATGACTAGCGGGAGTAGCGAGCAGTACTTC.

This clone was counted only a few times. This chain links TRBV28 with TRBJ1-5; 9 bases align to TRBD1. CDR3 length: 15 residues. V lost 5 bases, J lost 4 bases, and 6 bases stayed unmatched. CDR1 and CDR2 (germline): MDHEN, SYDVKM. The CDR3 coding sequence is TGTGCCAGCAGTCGACGGGACAGGGATAATCAGCCCCAGCATTTT. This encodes CASSRRDRDNQPQHF.

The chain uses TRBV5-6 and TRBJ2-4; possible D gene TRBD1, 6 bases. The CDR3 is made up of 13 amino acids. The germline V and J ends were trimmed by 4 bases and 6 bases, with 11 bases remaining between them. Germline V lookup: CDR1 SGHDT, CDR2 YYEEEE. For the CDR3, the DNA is TGTGCCAGCAGCATGGGGACAACAAACATTCAGTACTTC. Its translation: CASSMGTTNIQYF.

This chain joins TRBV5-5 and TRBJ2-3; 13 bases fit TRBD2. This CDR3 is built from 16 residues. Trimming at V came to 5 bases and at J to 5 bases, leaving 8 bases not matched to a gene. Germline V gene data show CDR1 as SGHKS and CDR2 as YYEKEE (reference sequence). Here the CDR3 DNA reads TGTGCCAGCAGATATGGGACTAGCGGGAAAGTAGATACGCAGTATTTT. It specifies CASRYGTSGKVDTQYF.

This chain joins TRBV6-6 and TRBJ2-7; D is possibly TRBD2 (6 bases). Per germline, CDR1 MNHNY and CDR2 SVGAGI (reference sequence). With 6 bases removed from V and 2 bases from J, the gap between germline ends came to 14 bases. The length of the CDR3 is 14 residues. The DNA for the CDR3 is TGTGCCAGCAGACTCCCATCGGGGGCCTACGAGCAGTACTTC. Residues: CASRLPSGAYEQYF.

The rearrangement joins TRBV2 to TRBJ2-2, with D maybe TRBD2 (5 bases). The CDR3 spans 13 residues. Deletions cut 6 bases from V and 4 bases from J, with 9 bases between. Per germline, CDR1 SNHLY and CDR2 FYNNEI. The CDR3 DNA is TGTGCCAGCAGACTAGTTAGCACCGGGGAGCTGTTTTTT. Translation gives CASRLVSTGELFF.

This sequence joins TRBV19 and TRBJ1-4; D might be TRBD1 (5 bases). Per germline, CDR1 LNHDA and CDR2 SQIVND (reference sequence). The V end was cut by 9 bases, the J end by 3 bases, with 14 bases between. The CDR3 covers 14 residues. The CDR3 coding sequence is TGTGCCAGCCTGGGGACGGGGGCTAATGAAAAACTGTTTTTT. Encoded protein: CASLGTGANEKLFF.

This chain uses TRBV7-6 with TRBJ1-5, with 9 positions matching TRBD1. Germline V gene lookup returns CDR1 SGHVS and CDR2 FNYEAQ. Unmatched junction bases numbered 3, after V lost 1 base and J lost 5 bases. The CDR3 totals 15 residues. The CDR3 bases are TGTGCCAGCAGCTTAGAGACAGGGGGTCATCAGCCCCAGCATTTT. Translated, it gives CASSLETGGHQPQHF.

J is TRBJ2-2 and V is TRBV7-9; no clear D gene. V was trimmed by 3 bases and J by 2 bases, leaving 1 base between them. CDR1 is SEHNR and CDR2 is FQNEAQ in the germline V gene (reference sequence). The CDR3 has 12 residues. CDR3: CASSFNTGELFF. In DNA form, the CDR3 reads TGTGCCAGCAGCTTTAACACCGGGGAGCTGTTTTTT.

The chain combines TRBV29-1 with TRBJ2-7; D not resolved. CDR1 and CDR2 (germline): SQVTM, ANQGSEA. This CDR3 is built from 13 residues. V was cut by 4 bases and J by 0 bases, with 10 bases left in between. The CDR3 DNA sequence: TGCAGCGTTGTTAAAGGATCCTCCTACGAGCAGTACTTC. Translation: CSVVKGSSYEQYF.

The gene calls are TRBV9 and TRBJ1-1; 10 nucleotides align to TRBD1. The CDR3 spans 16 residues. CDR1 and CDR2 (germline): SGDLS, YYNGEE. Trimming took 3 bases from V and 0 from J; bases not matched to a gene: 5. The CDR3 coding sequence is TGTGCCAGCAGCGCGTCCGGGACAGGGGTGAACACTGAAGCTTTCTTT. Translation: CASSASGTGVNTEAFF. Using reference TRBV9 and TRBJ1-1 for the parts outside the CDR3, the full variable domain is DSGVTQTPKHLITATGQRVTLRCSPRSGDLSVYWYQQSLDQGLQFLIQYYNGEERAKGNILERFSAQQFPDLHSELNLSSLELGDSALYFCASSASGTGVNTEAFFGQGTRLTVV.

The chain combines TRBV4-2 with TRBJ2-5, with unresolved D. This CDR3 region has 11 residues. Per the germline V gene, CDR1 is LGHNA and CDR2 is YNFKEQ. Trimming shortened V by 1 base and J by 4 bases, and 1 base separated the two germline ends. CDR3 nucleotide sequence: TGTGCCAGCAGCCAAGCAGAGACCCAGTACTTC. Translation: CASSQAETQYF.

The CDR3 reads CASSYTYEKLFF. Written as DNA, the CDR3 is TGTGCCAGCAGTTACACCTATGAAAAACTGTTTTTT. The genes are TRBV7-9 and TRBJ1-4; D gene uncertain. Deletions cut 6 bases from V and 6 bases from J, with 8 bases between. The germline CDR1 and CDR2 sequences are SEHNR and FQNEAQ (reference sequence). CDR3 length equals 12 residues.

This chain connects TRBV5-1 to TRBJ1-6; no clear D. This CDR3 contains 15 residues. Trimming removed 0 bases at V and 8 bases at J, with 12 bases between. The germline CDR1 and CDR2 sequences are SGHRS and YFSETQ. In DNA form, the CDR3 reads TGCGCCAGCAGCTTGGCCTATGGACGGGATTCACCCCTCCACTTT. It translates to CASSLAYGRDSPLHF.

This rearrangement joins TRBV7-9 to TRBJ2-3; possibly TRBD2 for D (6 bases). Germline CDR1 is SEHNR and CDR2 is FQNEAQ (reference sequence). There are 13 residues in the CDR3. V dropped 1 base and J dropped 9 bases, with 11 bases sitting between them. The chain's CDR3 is CASSLEGSGTQYF. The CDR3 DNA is TGTGCCAGCAGCTTAGAAGGCAGCGGGACGCAGTATTTT.

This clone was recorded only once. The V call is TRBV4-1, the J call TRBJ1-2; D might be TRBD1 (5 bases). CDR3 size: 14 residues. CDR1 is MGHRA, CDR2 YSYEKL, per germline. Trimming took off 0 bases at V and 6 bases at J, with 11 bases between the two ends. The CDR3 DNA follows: TGCGCCAGCAGCCAAGATAGGGGTCGGGATGGCTACACCTTC. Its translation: CASSQDRGRDGYTF.

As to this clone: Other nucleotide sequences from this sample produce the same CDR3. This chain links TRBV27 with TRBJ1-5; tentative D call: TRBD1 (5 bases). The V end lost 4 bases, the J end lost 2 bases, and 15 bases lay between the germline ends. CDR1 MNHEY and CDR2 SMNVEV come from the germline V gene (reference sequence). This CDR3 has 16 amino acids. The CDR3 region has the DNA TGTGCCAGCAGTTCCCTCGGAGGGGCTCGCAATCAGCCCCAGCATTTT. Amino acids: CASSSLGGARNQPQHF.

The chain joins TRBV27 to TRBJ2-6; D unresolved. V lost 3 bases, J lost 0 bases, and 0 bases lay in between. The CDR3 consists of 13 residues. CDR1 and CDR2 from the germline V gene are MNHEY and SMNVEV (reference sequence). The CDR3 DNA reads TGTGCCAGCAGTTTCTCTGGGGCCAACGTCCTGACTTTC. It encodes CASSFSGANVLTF.

The CDR3 sequence is CAWSVVPDTQYF. Here the CDR3 DNA reads TGTGCCTGGAGTGTGGTACCAGATACGCAGTATTTT. This chain links TRBV30 with TRBJ2-3; D is unclear. This CDR3 has 12 amino acids. The germline V and J ends were trimmed by 0 bases and 4 bases, with 5 bases remaining between them. Germline V lookup: CDR1 GTSNPN, CDR2 SVGIG (reference sequence). The full variable domain, its missing parts supplied by reference TRBV30 and TRBJ2-3, is SQTIHQWPATLVQPVGSPLSLECTVEGTSNPNLYWYRQAAGRGLQLLFYSVGIGQISSEVPQNLSASRPQDRQFILSSKKLLLSDSGFYLCAWSVVPDTQYFGPGTRLTVL.

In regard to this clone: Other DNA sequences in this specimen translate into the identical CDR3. CDR3 nucleotide sequence: TGCGCCAGCAGCTTGGGGGATAGATCCTCTGGAAACACCATATATTTT. Its translation: CASSLGDRSSGNTIYF. This chain uses TRBV5-1 with TRBJ1-3; D gene unclear. V was trimmed by 0 bases and J by 0 bases, leaving 10 bases between them. The germline V gene has CDR1 SGHRS and CDR2 YFSETQ. This CDR3 has 16 amino acids.

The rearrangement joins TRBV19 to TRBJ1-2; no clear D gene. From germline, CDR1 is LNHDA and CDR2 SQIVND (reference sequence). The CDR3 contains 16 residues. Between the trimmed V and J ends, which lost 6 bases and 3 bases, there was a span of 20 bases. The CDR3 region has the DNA TGTGCCAGTAGCACCCCCCGAAAACAGAGTTACTATGGCTACACCTTC. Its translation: CASSTPRKQSYYGYTF.

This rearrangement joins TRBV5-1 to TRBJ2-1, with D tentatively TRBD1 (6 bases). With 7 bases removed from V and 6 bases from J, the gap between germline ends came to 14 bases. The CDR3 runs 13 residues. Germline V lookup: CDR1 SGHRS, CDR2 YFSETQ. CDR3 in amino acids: CASRDQGSNEQFF. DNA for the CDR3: TGCGCCAGCCGGGACCAGGGGAGCAATGAGCAGTTCTTC.

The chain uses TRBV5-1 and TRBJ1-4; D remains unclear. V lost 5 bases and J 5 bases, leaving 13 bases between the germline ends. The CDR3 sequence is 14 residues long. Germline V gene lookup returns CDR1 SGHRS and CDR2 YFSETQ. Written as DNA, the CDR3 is TGCGCCAGCAGGGTCGGTCAGCAAAATGAAAAACTGTTTTTT. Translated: CASRVGQQNEKLFF. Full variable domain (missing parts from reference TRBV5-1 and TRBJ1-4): KAGVTQTPRYLIKTRGQQVTLSCSPISGHRSVSWYQQTPGQGLQFLFEYFSETQRNKGNFPGRFSGRQFSNSRSEMNVSTLELGDSALYLCASRVGQQNEKLFFGSGTQLSVL.

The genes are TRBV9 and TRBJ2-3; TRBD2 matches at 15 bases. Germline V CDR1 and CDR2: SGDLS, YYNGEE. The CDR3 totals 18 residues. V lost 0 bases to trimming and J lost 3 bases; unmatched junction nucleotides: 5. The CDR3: CASSVGGLAGGPTDTQYF. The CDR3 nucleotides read TGTGCCAGCAGCGTAGGCGGACTAGCGGGAGGGCCAACAGATACGCAGTATTTT.